What follows are 21 T cell receptor beta chains derived from one specimen sequenced in a study of untreated major depressive disorder. Assay used: immunoSEQ multiplex PCR; TCRdb lists only in-frame clones, some missing. The sample records nearly 20,000 clones, over 75% being singletons. What was sequenced was CD4+ T cells from PBMCs. The receptors come from a woman aged 25 to 39 in good health.

This chain uses TRBV5-1 with TRBJ2-7; 7 bases align to TRBD2. The CDR3 loop spans 14 amino acids. Germline CDR1 reads SGHRS; CDR2 reads YFSETQ. J lost 4 bases, V lost 0 bases, and 4 bases had no gene match. The CDR3 is CASSLVGGDYEQYF. DNA for the CDR3: TGCGCCAGCAGCTTGGTTGGGGGGGATTACGAGCAGTACTTC.

The CDR3: CASSQSGQSSNQPQHF. DNA for the CDR3: TGCGCCAGCAGCCAATCGGGACAGAGTAGCAATCAGCCCCAGCATTTT. The chain is built from TRBV4-1 and TRBJ1-5; 7 nucleotides align to TRBD1. The germline V gene has CDR1 MGHRA and CDR2 YSYEKL. The CDR3 runs to 16 residues. The V gene end was trimmed by 2 bases and the J gene end by 0 bases; junction bases not matched to a gene: 4.

J is TRBJ2-7 and V is TRBV21-1; the table's D gene call, TRBD1, was not cross checked with the DNA. TRBV21-1 is termed a pseudogene. The CDR3 is 12 amino acids. The DNA of the CDR3 is TGTGCCAGCAGCAAAGGCAGGGGCGAGCAGTACTTC. It codes for CASSKGRGEQYF.

V gene TRBV18 combines with J gene TRBJ2-3, with no clear D. The germline V and J ends were trimmed by 3 bases and 2 bases, with 12 bases remaining between them. Germline lookup yields CDR1 KGHSH and CDR2 LQKENI. The CDR3 loop spans 15 amino acids. This CDR3 is CASSPQSRITDTQYF. The CDR3 coding sequence is TGTGCCAGCTCACCCCAAAGCAGGATCACAGATACGCAGTATTTT.

V usage is TRBV2 and J usage is TRBJ1-6, with 7 bases identical to TRBD1. Germline CDR1 reads SNHLY; CDR2 reads FYNNEI. CDR3 size: 15 residues. Losses at the gene ends were 4 bases for V and 9 bases for J; bases not matched to a gene: 9. The CDR3 DNA follows: TGTGCCAGCAGTGGGGGGAGACAGGGCGGTTCACCCCTCCACTTT. It encodes CASSGGRQGGSPLHF. The full variable domain, with the rest looked up from reference TRBV2 and TRBJ1-6, is EPEVTQTPSHQVTQMGQEVILRCVPISNHLYFYWYRQILGQKVEFLVSFYNNEISEKSEIFDDQFSVERPDGSNFTLKIRSTKLEDSAMYFCASSGGRQGGSPLHFGNGTRLTVT.

The V gene is TRBV5-6, the J gene TRBJ1-5; D perhaps matches TRBD1 (5 bases). This CDR3 is built from 15 residues. The germline V and J ends were trimmed by 0 bases and 3 bases, with 10 bases remaining between them. Germline loops: CDR1 SGHDT, CDR2 YYEEEE. CDR3 residues: CASSLVGAANQPQHF. The CDR3 coding sequence is TGTGCCAGCAGCTTGGTAGGGGCGGCCAATCAGCCCCAGCATTTT.

This chain uses TRBV5-6 with TRBJ2-7, with 14 bases aligning to TRBD2. The CDR3 has 15 residues. The V gene's germline CDR1 is SGHDT and CDR2 YYEEEE. The V segment lost 4 bases and the J segment 5 bases; nucleotides outside the gene matches: 5. In DNA, the CDR3 is TGTGCCAGCAGCCCACGACTAGCGGGAGGGCACGAGCAGTACTTC. Translated: CASSPRLAGGHEQYF.

The rearrangement uses TRBV7-3 and TRBJ2-1; tentative D call: TRBD1 (6 bases). This CDR3 contains 19 residues. Germline loops: CDR1 SGHTA, CDR2 FQGTGA. Trimming took off 5 bases at V and 8 bases at J, with 31 bases between the two ends. CDR3 sequence reads: CASSPKAGTRGWFYDEQFF. CDR3 in DNA: TGTGCCAGCAGCCCGAAGGCCGGGACCAGGGGATGGTTTTATGATGAGCAGTTCTTC.

The V call is TRBV5-4, the J call TRBJ2-5; tentatively, D is TRBD1 (6 bases). V lost 4 bases and J 0 bases, leaving 10 bases between the germline ends. The CDR3 totals 14 residues. Germline loops: CDR1 SGHNT, CDR2 YYREEE (reference sequence). The CDR3 DNA reads as TGTGCCAGCAGCCTGGGACACGACCAAGAGACCCAGTACTTC. This encodes CASSLGHDQETQYF.

This clone was seen just once. The V and J genes are TRBV7-9 and TRBJ2-5; 9 nucleotides align to TRBD1. This CDR3 is 14 amino acids long. The V gene end was trimmed by 6 bases and the J gene end by 4 bases; junction bases not matched to a gene: 6. Germline assignment: CDR1 SEHNR and CDR2 FQNEAQ (reference sequence). The CDR3 protein is CASREQGAGETQYF. CDR3 DNA: TGTGCCAGCAGAGAACAGGGGGCGGGAGAGACCCAGTACTTC.

This clone has more than one count but fewer than ten. V usage is TRBV6-1 and J usage is TRBJ1-5; 8 bases are a match to TRBD1. This CDR3 has 15 residues. J gave up 3 bases and V 4 bases, and 5 bases lay outside the gene matches. Per the germline V gene, CDR1 is MNHNS and CDR2 is SASEGT. The CDR3 loop reads CASSARRGPNQPQHF. Here the CDR3 DNA reads TGTGCCAGCAGTGCCCGCAGGGGGCCCAATCAGCCCCAGCATTTT.

On this clone: This same CDR3 is encoded by further DNA sequences in the sample. The rearrangement uses TRBV30 and TRBJ1-2; D is undetermined. This CDR3 is 12 amino acids long. V was trimmed by 7 bases and J by 4 bases, leaving 13 bases between them. Germline lookup yields CDR1 GTSNPN and CDR2 SVGIG (reference sequence). As DNA, the CDR3 is TGTGCCTTAGGACTAAGGCCCTATGGCTACACCTTC. This sequence encodes CALGLRPYGYTF.

On this clone itself: An end of the junction differs from the germline gene, which may be a read error. In nucleotides, the CDR3 is TGTGCTAGCAGCCTGGACAGGGGGACCCAGCAGTTCTTC. This translates into CASSLDRGTQQFF. This chain uses TRBV7-7 with TRBJ2-1, with 10 nucleotides matching TRBD1. The germline gives CDR1 SSHAT, CDR2 FNYEAQ (reference sequence). The CDR3 contains 13 residues.

V is TRBV19 and J is TRBJ1-1; D ambiguous. Trimming left V 5 bases short and J 8 bases short, with 18 bases between. Germline CDR1 reads LNHDA; CDR2 reads SQIVND (reference sequence). The CDR3 is made up of 14 amino acids. Here the CDR3 reads CASSARRGGSEAFF. CDR3 DNA: TGTGCCAGTAGTGCCCGCAGAGGAGGGTCCGAAGCTTTCTTT. The whole variable domain, remainder taken from reference TRBV19 and TRBJ1-1, is DGGITQSPKYLFRKEGQNVTLSCEQNLNHDAMYWYRQDPGQGLRLIYYSQIVNDFQKGDIAEGYSVSREKKESFPLTVTSAQKNPTAFYLCASSARRGGSEAFFGQGTRLTVV.

J is TRBJ2-7 and V is TRBV15; TRBD1 is a possible D gene (5 bases). V was clipped by 0 bases and J by 1 base, with 10 bases between them. The CDR3 extends over 15 amino acids. Germline lookup yields CDR1 LNHNV and CDR2 YYDKDF (reference sequence). CDR3 sequence: CATSRDDSRSYEQYF. The CDR3 region has the DNA TGTGCCACCAGCAGAGATGACAGTAGATCCTACGAGCAGTACTTC.

The J gene is TRBJ2-5, the V gene TRBV2, with unresolved D. The germline V gene encodes CDR1 SNHLY and CDR2 FYNNEI. CDR3 size: 13 residues. Between the trimmed V and J ends, which lost 2 bases and 5 bases, there was a span of 9 bases. The CDR3 coding sequence is TGTGCCAGCAGTGAACTCTTGGGGGAGACCCAGTACTTC. Translated, it gives CASSELLGETQYF.

The rearrangement links TRBV7-9 to TRBJ2-1; tentatively, D is TRBD2 (5 bases). V was clipped by 1 base and J by 7 bases, with 14 bases between them. This CDR3 comprises 15 residues. Germline lookup yields CDR1 SEHNR and CDR2 FQNEAQ (reference sequence). The DNA for the CDR3 is TGTGCCAGCAGCTTAGGTCGGCTAGCTCTGAATGAGCAGTTCTTC. It yields the protein CASSLGRLALNEQFF.

This sequence joins TRBV7-9 and TRBJ2-4, with 9 positions matching TRBD2. After removal of 3 bases from V and 4 bases from J, the junction contained 7 bases not matched to a gene. CDR3 length: 16 residues. CDR1 is SEHNR and CDR2 is FQNEAQ in the germline V gene (reference sequence). CDR3 sequence reads: CASSFGSGSFKNIQYF. The CDR3 coding sequence is TGTGCCAGCAGCTTCGGTAGCGGGAGTTTTAAAAACATTCAGTACTTC. Combining the CDR3 with reference TRBV7-9 and TRBJ2-4 gives the whole variable domain DTGVSQNPRHKITKRGQNVTFRCDPISEHNRLYWYRQTLGQGPEFLTYFQNEAQLEKSRLLSDRFSAERPKGSFSTLEIQRTEQGDSAMYLCASSFGSGSFKNIQYFGAGTRLSVL.

CDR3 residues: CASSLNPGGSGNTIYF. CDR3 nucleotides: TGTGCCAGCAGCTTAAACCCAGGGGGCTCTGGAAACACCATATATTTT. The chain recombines TRBV7-3 with TRBJ1-3; 7 nucleotides align to TRBD1. V shed 1 base, J shed 0 bases, and the junction held 3 bases outside the gene matches. Germline CDR1 SGHTA, CDR2 FQGTGA. There are 16 residues in the CDR3.

The J gene is TRBJ2-2, the V gene TRBV5-1; 11 positions match TRBD2. Germline trimming cut 4 bases from V and 7 bases from J; bases unmatched to any gene: 18. Germline-derived CDR1 and CDR2 are SGHRS and YFSETQ. The CDR3 sequence is 19 residues long. Written as DNA, the CDR3 is TGCGCCAGCAGCCCGGGACTTAGCGGGAGGGCCTTAAACGGCGGGGAGCTGTTTTTT. As protein: CASSPGLSGRALNGGELFF.

V usage is TRBV29-1 and J usage is TRBJ2-7; D gene unclear. V lost 6 bases and J 0 bases, leaving 6 bases between the germline ends. Germline loops: CDR1 SQVTM, CDR2 ANQGSEA. The CDR3 runs 11 residues. This CDR3 reads CSVGLSYEQYF. In nucleotides, the CDR3 is TGCAGCGTGGGCCTCTCCTACGAGCAGTACTTC.